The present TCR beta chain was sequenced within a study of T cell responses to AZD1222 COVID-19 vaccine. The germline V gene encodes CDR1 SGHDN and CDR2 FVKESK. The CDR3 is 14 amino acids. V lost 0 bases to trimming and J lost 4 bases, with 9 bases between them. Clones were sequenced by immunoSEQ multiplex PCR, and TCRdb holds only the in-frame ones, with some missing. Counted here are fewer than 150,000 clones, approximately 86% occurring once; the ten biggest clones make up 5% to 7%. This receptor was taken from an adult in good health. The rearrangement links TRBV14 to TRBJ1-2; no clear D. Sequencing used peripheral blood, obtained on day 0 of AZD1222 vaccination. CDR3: CASSQDRRSYGYTF. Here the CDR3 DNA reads TGTGCCAGCAGCCAAGATAGGCGCTCCTATGGCTACACCTTC.